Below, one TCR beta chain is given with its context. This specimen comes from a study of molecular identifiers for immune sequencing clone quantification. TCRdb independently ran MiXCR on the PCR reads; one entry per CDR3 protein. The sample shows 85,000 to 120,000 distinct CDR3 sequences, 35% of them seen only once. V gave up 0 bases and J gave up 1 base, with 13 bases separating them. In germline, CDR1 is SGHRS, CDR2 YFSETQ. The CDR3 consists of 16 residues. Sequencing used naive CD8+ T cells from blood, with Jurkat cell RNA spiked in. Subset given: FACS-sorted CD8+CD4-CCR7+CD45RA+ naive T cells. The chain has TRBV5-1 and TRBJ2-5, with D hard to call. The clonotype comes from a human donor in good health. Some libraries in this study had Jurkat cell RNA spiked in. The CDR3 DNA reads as TGCGCCAGCAGCTTGGCACACCCGGATATCCAAGAGACCCAGTACTTC. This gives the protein CASSLAHPDIQETQYF.